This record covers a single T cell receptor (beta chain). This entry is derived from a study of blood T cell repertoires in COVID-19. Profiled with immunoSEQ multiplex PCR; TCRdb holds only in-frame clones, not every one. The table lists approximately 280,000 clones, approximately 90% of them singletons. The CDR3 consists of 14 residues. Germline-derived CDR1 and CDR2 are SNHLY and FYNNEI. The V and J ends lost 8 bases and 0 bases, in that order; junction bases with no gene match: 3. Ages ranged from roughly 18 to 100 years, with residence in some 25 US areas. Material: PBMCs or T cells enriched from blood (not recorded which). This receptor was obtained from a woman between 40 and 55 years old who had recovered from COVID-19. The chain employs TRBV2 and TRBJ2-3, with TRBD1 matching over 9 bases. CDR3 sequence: CASQDRGSTDTQYF. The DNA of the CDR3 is TGTGCCAGCCAAGACAGGGGGAGCACAGATACGCAGTATTTT.